The present T cell receptor beta chain was sequenced within a study of T cells in Graves' hyperthyroidism and ophthalmopathy. It was RNA transcripts that yielded the amplified TCR beta CDR3 regions. First-round RT-PCR with HTBI primers amplified the TCR CDR3 region. Via MiXCR, TCRdb re-called the multiplex PCR reads, giving one row per CDR3 protein. The data show some 510,000 distinct CDR3 sequences, roughly 20% seen once. This clonotype was recorded many times. Specimen: blood. The clonotype originates from a man between 18 and 29 years old with Graves' hyperthyroidism.

CDR3 residues: CASSHGLAEQYF. CDR3 in DNA: TGTGCCAGCAGCCACGGTCTGGCCGAGCAGTACTTC. This chain uses TRBV3-1 with TRBJ2-7; D is undetermined. Germline CDR1 reads LGHDT; CDR2 reads YNNKEL (reference sequence). V lost 3 bases to trimming and J lost 6 bases, with 9 bases between them. CDR3 length: 12 residues.